Listed below are T cell receptor beta chains from one sample, sequenced in a study of OX40 agonist ivuxolimab in advanced cancers. TCRdb keeps only in-frame clones here, not all; method: immunoSEQ multiplex PCR. The sample yields roughly 60,000 clones, around 87% seen once. The input for sequencing was CD4+ or CD8+ T cells sorted from blood, taken in a trial of the OX40 agonist ivuxolimab. The receptors stem from an adult with an advanced solid tumor such as melanoma, head and neck, liver or kidney cancer. CDR3s include the opening cysteine and the closing phenylalanine or tryptophan. Fields, in order: J gene, clone size, V gene, D gene, CDR3 DNA, CDR3 protein. D genes are given only for firm matches. Not all rows give a size; the values are once, few, many and, for expanded clones, a class.

TRBJ1-5	once	TRBV6-6	NA	TGTGCCAGCAGTCCGGCAGGGGGCAATCAGCCCCAGCATTTT	CASSPAGGNQPQHF
TRBJ2-7	NA	TRBV9	NA	TGTGCCAGCAGCGTTGAGGCGACAGCTACCTACGAGCAGTACTTC	CASSVEATATYEQYF
TRBJ2-7	NA	TRBV6-1	TRBD2	TGTGCCAGCAGTGGGACTAGCGGGAGGGCCGGAGGCTACGAGCAGTACTTC	CASSGTSGRAGGYEQYF
TRBJ2-1	NA	TRBV4-3	NA	TGCGCCAGCAGCCAAGAGGGGCATACCTACAATGAGCAGTTCTTC	CASSQEGHTYNEQFF
TRBJ2-5	NA	TRBV15	NA	TGTGCCACCAGCAGACAGAAAGGAGGAGAGACCCAGTACTTC	CATSRQKGGETQYF
TRBJ1-5	NA	TRBV28	TRBD1	TGTGCCAGCAGTTCGACAGGGAATAATCAGCCCCAGCATTTT	CASSSTGNNQPQHF
TRBJ2-3	NA	TRBV19	NA	TGTGCCAGTAGCATCACAGATACGCAGTATTTT	CASSITDTQYF
TRBJ2-2	NA	TRBV4-2	TRBD1	TGTGCCAGCAGCCAAGGACAGGGGGGCACCGGGGAGCTGTTTTTT	CASSQGQGGTGELFF
TRBJ2-7	few	TRBV7-2	NA	TGTGCCAGCAGCTTTGCGACTAGCTACGAGCAGTACTTC	CASSFATSYEQYF
TRBJ1-1	NA	TRBV6-5	NA	TGTGCCAGCAGTTCTTACACTGAAGCTTTCTTT	CASSSYTEAFF
TRBJ1-5	NA	TRBV5-1	NA	TGCGCCAGCAGCTTGGGACAGTATAGCAATCAGCCCCAGCATTTT	CASSLGQYSNQPQHF
TRBJ2-7	NA	TRBV5-1	NA	TGCGCCAGCAGCTTGAAGGGGGGCTCTTACGAGCAGTACTTC	CASSLKGGSYEQYF
TRBJ2-3	once	TRBV4-3	NA	TGCGCCAGCAGCCAAGATACTCAAGATACGCAGTATTTT	CASSQDTQDTQYF
TRBJ1-5	NA	TRBV27	NA	TGTGCCAGCAGTTTAGAGGGGACACTTAGCAATCAGCCCCAGCATTTT	CASSLEGTLSNQPQHF
TRBJ2-3	NA	TRBV5-6	NA	TGTGCCAGCAGCTTGGGTTGGGGGTCAGATACGCAGTATTTT	CASSLGWGSDTQYF
TRBJ1-2	NA	TRBV29-1	NA	TGCAGCGTAGGACGGGGCTATGGCTACACCTTC	CSVGRGYGYTF
TRBJ2-1	NA	TRBV7-9	TRBD1	TGTGCCACCCGACCAACAGGGGCGTTAGCTGAGCAGTTCTTC	CATRPTGALAEQFF
TRBJ2-7	NA	TRBV6-5	NA	TGTGCCAGCAGTAACCCAGCGGGTCAACGCTACGAGCAGTACTTC	CASSNPAGQRYEQYF
TRBJ2-1	once	TRBV4-2	TRBD2	TGTGCCAGCAGCCAAGAGTCTAGCGGGCCCTTTAAGCAGTTCTTC	CASSQESSGPFKQFF
TRBJ2-3	once	TRBV9	TRBD2	TGTGCCAGCACTAGCGGGGTCACAGATACGCAGTATTTT	CASTSGVTDTQYF
TRBJ1-5	NA	TRBV5-6	NA	TGTGCCAGCAGCTTTTCCCCAACAGGGTACAATCAGCCCCAGCATTTT	CASSFSPTGYNQPQHF
TRBJ2-2	NA	TRBV6-5	NA	TGTGCCAGCAGTTACTCGAAAAGGTTAACCGGGGAGCTGTTTTTT	CASSYSKRLTGELFF
TRBJ2-3	once	TRBV15	NA	TGTGCCACCAGCAGAGACGGGGGTAGCGATACGCAGTATTTT	CATSRDGGSDTQYF
TRBJ1-2	NA	TRBV7-8	TRBD1	TGTGCCAGCAGCTTCCGACAGGGCTATGGCTACACCTTC	CASSFRQGYGYTF
TRBJ1-4	few	TRBV6-5	TRBD1	TGTGCCAGCAGTTACAGGGGACAGTATAATGAAAAACTGTTTTTT	CASSYRGQYNEKLFF
TRBJ1-2	NA	TRBV5-8	NA	TGTGCCAGCAGCTTGTCATCCTATGGCTACACCTTC	CASSLSSYGYTF
TRBJ1-5	NA	TRBV5-6	NA	TGTGCCAGCAGCTTGACAGGGAGAAATGATCAGCCCCAGCATTTT	CASSLTGRNDQPQHF
TRBJ1-5	NA	TRBV19	NA	TGTGCCAGTAGTATTGGGACGGGCAATCAGCCCCAGCATTTT	CASSIGTGNQPQHF
TRBJ2-1	NA	TRBV19	NA	TGTGCCAGTAGTATCTCCAGCGGCGGTTACAATGAGCAGTTCTTC	CASSISSGGYNEQFF
TRBJ1-6	NA	TRBV18	TRBD1	TGTGCCAGCACCAAGGGACAGGGAGGCTCACCCCTCCACTTT	CASTKGQGGSPLHF
TRBJ2-3	NA	TRBV29-1	TRBD1	TGCAGCGTTGGCTGGACAGGGATAACAGATACGCAGTATTTT	CSVGWTGITDTQYF